Sequencing of this TCR beta chain was carried out in a study of cytomegalovirus exposure and HLA in healthy donors. Study findings and constraints: In the roughly 130 validation repertoires, a later analysis found that first-cohort TCR clusters tended to co-occur. While the bulk of TCR sequences proved rare, some public TCRs turned up in many donors.

Generated by immunoSEQ multiplex PCR, the TCRdb table keeps only in-frame clones and is missing some. Found here are approximately 71,000 clones, around 93% of them singletons; the top ten hold approximately 3.4%. Of note for this clone: What it binds is unknown.

Germline assignment: CDR1 SGHTA and CDR2 FQGTGA. The CDR3 contains 15 residues. V was clipped by 5 bases and J by 4 bases, with 18 bases between them. V usage is TRBV7-3 and J usage is TRBJ2-7; D is perhaps TRBD2 (7 bases). The source of this sequence is a man in his late teens or twenties in good health and CMV-seronegative. Sequencing used PBMCs. CDR3 nucleotides: TGTGCCAGCAGCGCTGGGGGGGCGGGGCGGTACGAGCAGTACTTC. The encoded protein is CASSAGGAGRYEQYF.